This is a list of T cell receptor beta chains from one sample in a study of a mutant IDH1 vaccine in newly diagnosed glioma. The protocol was immunoSEQ multiplex PCR, while the TCRdb copy is restricted to in-frame clones and leaves out a portion. In the table there are 55,000 to 70,000 clones, 79% of which are singletons. The starting material was PBMCs, obtained from a glioma patient treated with radiotherapy, temozolomide or both. The source of these receptors is a man aged 50 to 59 with glioma. Both conserved end residues are part of each CDR3. Each record gives: clone size, V gene, D gene, J gene, CDR3 protein, CDR3 DNA. The D gene is left open where the match is weak. Clone size appears in some rows only: once, few, many, or a class for an expanded clone.

clone_size: .; v_call: TRBV27; d_call: .; j_call: TRBJ2-3; cdr3_aa: CASSFLLGTSTDTQYF; cdr3_nt: TGTGCCAGCAGTTTCCTGCTCGGGACTTCCACAGATACGCAGTATTTT
clone_size: .; v_call: TRBV6-5; d_call: .; j_call: TRBJ1-2; cdr3_aa: CATRAPGALSGYTF; cdr3_nt: TGTGCCACCAGAGCCCCAGGAGCTCTAAGTGGCTACACCTTC
clone_size: .; v_call: TRBV30; d_call: .; j_call: TRBJ2-3; cdr3_aa: CAWSVGLTDTQYF; cdr3_nt: TGTGCCTGGAGTGTAGGACTCACAGATACGCAGTATTTT
clone_size: .; v_call: TRBV28; d_call: .; j_call: TRBJ2-2; cdr3_aa: CAGTKNTGELFF; cdr3_nt: TGTGCCGGGACAAAAAACACCGGGGAGCTGTTTTTT
clone_size: .; v_call: TRBV30; d_call: .; j_call: TRBJ2-7; cdr3_aa: CAWSSPITYEQYF; cdr3_nt: TGTGCCTGGAGCTCCCCTATCACCTACGAGCAGTACTTC
clone_size: .; v_call: TRBV2; d_call: .; j_call: TRBJ1-5; cdr3_aa: CASSDPAKPNQPQHF; cdr3_nt: TGTGCCAGCAGTGACCCTGCCAAGCCCAATCAGCCCCAGCATTTT
clone_size: .; v_call: TRBV18; d_call: .; j_call: TRBJ2-2; cdr3_aa: CASSPSGSANTGELFF; cdr3_nt: TGTGCCAGCTCACCTTCCGGGTCTGCGAACACCGGGGAGCTGTTTTTT
clone_size: .; v_call: TRBV7-9; d_call: TRBD1; j_call: TRBJ2-7; cdr3_aa: CATDRVIEQYF; cdr3_nt: TGTGCGACGGACAGGGTTATCGAGCAGTACTTC
clone_size: .; v_call: TRBV5-4; d_call: .; j_call: TRBJ1-2; cdr3_aa: CASSLGGINGYTF; cdr3_nt: TGTGCCAGCAGCTTGGGTGGAATAAATGGCTACACCTTC
clone_size: .; v_call: TRBV5-1; d_call: .; j_call: TRBJ2-3; cdr3_aa: CASSYRERATDTQYF; cdr3_nt: TGCGCCAGCAGCTATCGGGAGCGGGCCACAGATACGCAGTATTTT
clone_size: .; v_call: TRBV6-5; d_call: .; j_call: TRBJ2-5; cdr3_aa: CASSYGAGQETQYF; cdr3_nt: TGTGCCAGCAGTTACGGGGCAGGGCAAGAGACCCAGTACTTC
clone_size: .; v_call: TRBV2; d_call: .; j_call: TRBJ1-5; cdr3_aa: CASSVRGNSNQPQHF; cdr3_nt: TGTGCCAGCAGTGTAAGGGGAAATAGCAATCAGCCCCAGCATTTT
clone_size: .; v_call: TRBV2; d_call: .; j_call: TRBJ1-1; cdr3_aa: CASSLPTSDLNTEAFF; cdr3_nt: TGTGCCAGCAGTTTGCCCACATCGGATTTGAACACTGAAGCTTTCTTT
clone_size: once; v_call: TRBV6-5; d_call: TRBD1; j_call: TRBJ2-7; cdr3_aa: CASSSGTGGSYEQYF; cdr3_nt: TGTGCCAGCAGTTCTGGGACAGGGGGCTCCTACGAGCAGTACTTC
clone_size: .; v_call: TRBV6-5; d_call: TRBD1; j_call: TRBJ1-2; cdr3_aa: CASSPGQGAGGYTF; cdr3_nt: TGTGCCAGCAGTCCCGGACAGGGGGCGGGCGGCTACACCTTC
clone_size: .; v_call: TRBV27; d_call: TRBD1; j_call: TRBJ2-7; cdr3_aa: CASSFDRGGEQYF; cdr3_nt: TGTGCCAGCAGTTTTGACAGGGGAGGCGAGCAGTACTTC
clone_size: .; v_call: TRBV19; d_call: .; j_call: TRBJ1-1; cdr3_aa: CASSPRVLENTEAFF; cdr3_nt: TGTGCCAGTAGCCCTCGGGTCCTGGAGAACACTGAAGCTTTCTTT
clone_size: .; v_call: TRBV6-5; d_call: .; j_call: TRBJ1-1; cdr3_aa: CASTRGRTNEAFF; cdr3_nt: TGTGCCAGCACCAGGGGTAGGACCAATGAAGCTTTCTTT
clone_size: .; v_call: TRBV5-6; d_call: .; j_call: TRBJ1-5; cdr3_aa: CASSFRTTGNQPQHF; cdr3_nt: TGTGCCAGCAGCTTCCGGACAACGGGCAATCAGCCCCAGCATTTT
clone_size: .; v_call: TRBV13; d_call: .; j_call: TRBJ1-3; cdr3_aa: CASSLKFSGNTIYF; cdr3_nt: TGTGCCAGCAGCTTAAAATTCTCTGGAAACACCATATATTTT
clone_size: .; v_call: TRBV6-1; d_call: .; j_call: TRBJ2-4; cdr3_aa: CASGSSGHIQYF; cdr3_nt: TGTGCCAGTGGGTCCAGCGGCCACATTCAGTACTTC
clone_size: .; v_call: TRBV19; d_call: .; j_call: TRBJ1-1; cdr3_aa: CASNIEGAGMAEAFF; cdr3_nt: TGTGCCAGTAATATAGAAGGGGCGGGGATGGCTGAAGCTTTCTTT
clone_size: .; v_call: TRBV27; d_call: TRBD1; j_call: TRBJ1-4; cdr3_aa: CASRTGSTNEKLFF; cdr3_nt: TGTGCCAGCAGGACAGGGTCAACTAATGAAAAACTGTTTTTT
clone_size: .; v_call: TRBV25-1; d_call: TRBD1; j_call: TRBJ1-2; cdr3_aa: CASGQGYYGYTF; cdr3_nt: TGTGCCAGCGGACAGGGTTACTATGGCTACACCTTC
clone_size: .; v_call: TRBV7-7; d_call: .; j_call: TRBJ2-2; cdr3_aa: CASSLVGETGELFF; cdr3_nt: TGTGCTAGCAGCTTAGTTGGGGAGACCGGGGAGCTGTTTTTT
clone_size: .; v_call: TRBV10-3; d_call: .; j_call: TRBJ1-3; cdr3_aa: CAISEKAGIWNGNTIYF; cdr3_nt: TGTGCCATCAGTGAGAAGGCAGGGATATGGAATGGAAACACCATATATTTT
clone_size: .; v_call: TRBV5-1; d_call: TRBD1; j_call: TRBJ2-7; cdr3_aa: CASSWTGGNYEQYF; cdr3_nt: TGCGCCAGCAGCTGGACAGGGGGGAACTACGAGCAGTACTTC
clone_size: .; v_call: TRBV7-2; d_call: .; j_call: TRBJ2-5; cdr3_aa: CASSLRTLGETQYF; cdr3_nt: TGTGCCAGCAGCTTGAGGACGCTAGGGGAGACCCAGTACTTC
clone_size: few; v_call: TRBV4-3; d_call: TRBD1; j_call: TRBJ2-5; cdr3_aa: CASSPQGLTETQYF; cdr3_nt: TGCGCCAGCAGCCCACAGGGGTTAACGGAGACCCAGTACTTC
clone_size: .; v_call: TRBV9; d_call: .; j_call: TRBJ1-5; cdr3_aa: CASSVEGRANQPQHF; cdr3_nt: TGTGCCAGCAGCGTAGAAGGCAGGGCTAATCAGCCCCAGCATTTT
clone_size: .; v_call: TRBV6-1; d_call: .; j_call: TRBJ1-2; cdr3_aa: CASFPGSSSRGYTF; cdr3_nt: TGTGCCAGCTTTCCGGGATCCTCTTCCCGGGGCTACACCTTC
clone_size: .; v_call: TRBV6-5; d_call: .; j_call: TRBJ1-5; cdr3_aa: CASSQDGPYQPQHF; cdr3_nt: TGTGCCAGCAGTCAGGACGGGCCGTATCAGCCCCAGCATTTT
clone_size: once; v_call: TRBV6-5; d_call: .; j_call: TRBJ2-7; cdr3_aa: CASSSRLGSDYEQYF; cdr3_nt: TGTGCCAGCAGTAGCCGGTTGGGGAGTGACTACGAGCAGTACTTC
clone_size: .; v_call: TRBV5-1; d_call: .; j_call: TRBJ1-3; cdr3_aa: CASSITEEAGNTIYF; cdr3_nt: TGCGCCAGCAGCATCACAGAGGAGGCTGGAAACACCATATATTTT
clone_size: .; v_call: TRBV19; d_call: .; j_call: TRBJ1-1; cdr3_aa: CASRTAWNTEAFF; cdr3_nt: TGTGCCAGTAGAACAGCGTGGAACACTGAAGCTTTCTTT
clone_size: .; v_call: TRBV11-3; d_call: TRBD1; j_call: TRBJ2-2; cdr3_aa: CASSAGTGTGGGTGELFF; cdr3_nt: TGTGCCAGCAGCGCCGGCACCGGGACAGGGGGCGGCACCGGGGAGCTGTTTTTT
clone_size: .; v_call: TRBV27; d_call: .; j_call: TRBJ1-5; cdr3_aa: CASSLRGHQPQHF; cdr3_nt: TGTGCCAGCAGTTTACGGGGGCATCAGCCCCAGCATTTT
clone_size: .; v_call: TRBV19; d_call: TRBD1; j_call: TRBJ2-1; cdr3_aa: CASSIYADREADEQFF; cdr3_nt: TGTGCCAGTAGTATTTATGCGGACAGGGAGGCGGATGAGCAGTTCTTC
clone_size: .; v_call: TRBV6-1; d_call: TRBD2; j_call: TRBJ2-7; cdr3_aa: CASTRLAGKAYEQYF; cdr3_nt: TGTGCCAGCACCCGACTAGCGGGAAAAGCCTACGAGCAGTACTTC
clone_size: few; v_call: TRBV4-2; d_call: .; j_call: TRBJ1-1; cdr3_aa: CASSQVSGLNTEAFF; cdr3_nt: TGTGCCAGCAGCCAAGTATCAGGCCTGAACACTGAAGCTTTCTTT
clone_size: .; v_call: TRBV19; d_call: .; j_call: TRBJ2-2; cdr3_aa: CASSTENTGELFF; cdr3_nt: TGTGCCAGTAGTACTGAGAACACCGGGGAGCTGTTTTTT
clone_size: .; v_call: TRBV19; d_call: TRBD1; j_call: TRBJ2-2; cdr3_aa: CASSWTGGNTGELFF; cdr3_nt: TGTGCCAGTAGTTGGACAGGGGGAAACACCGGGGAGCTGTTTTTT
clone_size: .; v_call: TRBV13; d_call: TRBD2; j_call: TRBJ2-5; cdr3_aa: CASSFLRAGGQETQYF; cdr3_nt: TGTGCCAGCAGCTTCCTGCGAGCGGGGGGGCAAGAGACCCAGTACTTC
clone_size: .; v_call: TRBV5-1; d_call: .; j_call: TRBJ2-7; cdr3_aa: CASSLGVTWDEQYF; cdr3_nt: TGCGCCAGCAGCTTGGGGGTTACGTGGGACGAGCAGTACTTC
clone_size: .; v_call: TRBV25-1; d_call: .; j_call: TRBJ1-2; cdr3_aa: CASSELRTDYGYTF; cdr3_nt: TGTGCCAGCAGTGAATTGAGGACGGACTATGGCTACACCTTC
clone_size: few; v_call: TRBV6-5; d_call: .; j_call: TRBJ1-1; cdr3_aa: CASSHEQGISEAFF; cdr3_nt: TGTGCCAGCAGTCACGAACAGGGAATCTCTGAAGCTTTCTTT
clone_size: .; v_call: TRBV7-2; d_call: .; j_call: TRBJ2-1; cdr3_aa: CASSPRQETYNEQFF; cdr3_nt: TGTGCCAGCAGCCCTAGACAGGAAACCTACAATGAGCAGTTCTTC
clone_size: once; v_call: TRBV4-1; d_call: .; j_call: TRBJ2-1; cdr3_aa: CASSQERGPYNEQFF; cdr3_nt: TGCGCCAGCAGCCAAGAGCGGGGGCCCTACAATGAGCAGTTCTTC
clone_size: .; v_call: TRBV11-2; d_call: .; j_call: TRBJ1-3; cdr3_aa: CASGSYWGTGNTIYF; cdr3_nt: TGTGCCAGCGGAAGTTATTGGGGAACTGGAAACACCATATATTTT
clone_size: .; v_call: TRBV6-1; d_call: .; j_call: TRBJ2-1; cdr3_aa: CASSERWAEDEQFF; cdr3_nt: TGTGCCAGCAGTGAAAGGTGGGCGGAGGATGAGCAGTTCTTC
clone_size: .; v_call: TRBV28; d_call: TRBD2; j_call: TRBJ2-3; cdr3_aa: CASRLAGATHFTDTQYF; cdr3_nt: TGTGCCAGCAGACTAGCGGGGGCCACCCATTTCACAGATACGCAGTATTTT
clone_size: .; v_call: TRBV27; d_call: TRBD1; j_call: TRBJ1-2; cdr3_aa: CASSAGQGTYYYGYTF; cdr3_nt: TGTGCCAGCAGTGCCGGACAGGGCACATATTACTATGGCTACACCTTC